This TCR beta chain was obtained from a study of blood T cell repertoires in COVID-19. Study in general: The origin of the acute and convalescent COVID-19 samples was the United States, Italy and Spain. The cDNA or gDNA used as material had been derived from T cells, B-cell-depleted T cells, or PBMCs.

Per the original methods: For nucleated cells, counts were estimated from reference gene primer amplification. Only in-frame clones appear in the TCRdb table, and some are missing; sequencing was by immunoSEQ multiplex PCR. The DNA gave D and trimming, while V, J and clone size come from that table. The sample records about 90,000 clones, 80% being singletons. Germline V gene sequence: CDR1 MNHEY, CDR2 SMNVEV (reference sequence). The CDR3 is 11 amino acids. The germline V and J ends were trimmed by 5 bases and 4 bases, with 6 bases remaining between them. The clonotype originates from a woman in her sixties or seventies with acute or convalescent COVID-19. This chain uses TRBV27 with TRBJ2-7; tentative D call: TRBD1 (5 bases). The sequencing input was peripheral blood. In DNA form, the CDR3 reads TGTGCCAGCAGTCAGGGATACGAGCAGTACTTC. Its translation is CASSQGYEQYF.